This is a list of T cell receptor beta chains from one sample in a study of blood T cell repertoires in COVID-19. Generated by immunoSEQ multiplex PCR, the TCRdb table keeps only in-frame clones and is missing some. The sample lists some 250,000 clones, around 85% occurring once. Sequences were obtained from peripheral blood. The receptor set was obtained from a woman aged 30 to 39 who had recovered from COVID-19. CDR3s include the opening cysteine and the closing phenylalanine or tryptophan. Fields, in order: V gene, J gene, clone size, CDR3 length, D gene, CDR3 DNA, CDR3 protein. The D gene is left open where the match is weak. Clone size is shown for a subset of rows, as once, few, many or a class of expanded clone.

v_call: TRBV5-4; j_call: TRBJ2-3; clone_size: .; cdr3_length: 16; d_call: TRBD2; cdr3_nt: TGTGCCAGCAAAATAGCGGGGGATAGTGGCACAGATACGCAGTATTTT; cdr3_aa: CASKIAGDSGTDTQYF
v_call: TRBV5-6; j_call: TRBJ2-5; clone_size: .; cdr3_length: 16; d_call: TRBD1; cdr3_nt: TGTGCCAGCAGCTCGGCAAGGACAGGGTGGGGAGAGACCCAGTACTTC; cdr3_aa: CASSSARTGWGETQYF
v_call: TRBV2; j_call: TRBJ2-2; clone_size: once; cdr3_length: 14; d_call: .; cdr3_nt: TGTGCCAGCAACAGGGTTACGAACACCGGGGAGCTGTTTTTT; cdr3_aa: CASNRVTNTGELFF
v_call: TRBV6-1; j_call: TRBJ2-3; clone_size: .; cdr3_length: 16; d_call: TRBD2; cdr3_nt: TGTGCCAGCAGTGAAGCGGTAGCGGGGGGCACAGATACGCAGTATTTT; cdr3_aa: CASSEAVAGGTDTQYF
v_call: TRBV10-2; j_call: TRBJ1-1; clone_size: few; cdr3_length: 13; d_call: .; cdr3_nt: TGCGCCAGCTGGGCGGGGACTAACACTGAAGCTTTCTTT; cdr3_aa: CASWAGTNTEAFF
v_call: TRBV7-9; j_call: TRBJ1-2; clone_size: once; cdr3_length: 13; d_call: .; cdr3_nt: TGTGCCAGCAGCTTCCTGCAAGGGGCTGGCTACACCTTC; cdr3_aa: CASSFLQGAGYTF
v_call: TRBV7-9; j_call: TRBJ1-3; clone_size: .; cdr3_length: 16; d_call: .; cdr3_nt: TGTGCCAGCAGCTCCACCCGTCCGAGCTCTGGAAACACCATATATTTT; cdr3_aa: CASSSTRPSSGNTIYF
v_call: TRBV3-1/TRBV3-2; j_call: TRBJ2-5; clone_size: once; cdr3_length: 17; d_call: TRBD2; cdr3_nt: TGTGCCAGCAGCCAAGACGGCGGGGGGGCCAGAAGGGAGACCCAGTACTTC; cdr3_aa: CASSQDGGGARRETQYF
v_call: TRBV7-9; j_call: TRBJ1-4; clone_size: .; cdr3_length: 15; d_call: TRBD1; cdr3_nt: TGTGCCAGCAGCCGAGCGGACAGGGATCGAGAAAAACTGTTTTTT; cdr3_aa: CASSRADRDREKLFF
v_call: TRBV5-1; j_call: TRBJ1-2; clone_size: once; cdr3_length: 15; d_call: .; cdr3_nt: TGCGCCAGCAGCCCTGAACCCCTGGGGGGCTATGGCTACACCTTC; cdr3_aa: CASSPEPLGGYGYTF
v_call: TRBV19; j_call: TRBJ1-5; clone_size: .; cdr3_length: 13; d_call: .; cdr3_nt: TGTGCCAGTAAGGACAGAAGCAATCAGCCCCAGCATTTT; cdr3_aa: CASKDRSNQPQHF
v_call: TRBV11-2; j_call: TRBJ1-6; clone_size: .; cdr3_length: 14; d_call: .; cdr3_nt: TGTGCCAGCAGGGGGAGGGGTGACTATTCACCCCTCCACTTT; cdr3_aa: CASRGRGDYSPLHF
v_call: TRBV12-5; j_call: TRBJ1-2; clone_size: .; cdr3_length: 11; d_call: .; cdr3_nt: TGTGCTAGTGGCAATAACTATGGCTACACCTTC; cdr3_aa: CASGNNYGYTF
v_call: TRBV27; j_call: TRBJ2-5; clone_size: .; cdr3_length: 14; d_call: TRBD2; cdr3_nt: TGTGCCAGCGGATCAGCGGGGGGGCCAGAGACCCAGTACTTC; cdr3_aa: CASGSAGGPETQYF
v_call: TRBV5-6; j_call: TRBJ2-1; clone_size: .; cdr3_length: 13; d_call: .; cdr3_nt: TGTGCCAGCAGCTTGGTGGGGCGGGGTGAGCAGTTCTTC; cdr3_aa: CASSLVGRGEQFF
v_call: TRBV2; j_call: TRBJ1-4; clone_size: .; cdr3_length: 18; d_call: TRBD1; cdr3_nt: TGTGCCAGCAGTGAAACGTCCCGGGACAGGGGTTATAATGAAAAACTGTTTTTT; cdr3_aa: CASSETSRDRGYNEKLFF
v_call: TRBV6-7; j_call: TRBJ2-3; clone_size: once; cdr3_length: 15; d_call: .; cdr3_nt: TGTGCCAGCTGTCATAGTAGCGGAAGCACAGATACGCAGTATTTT; cdr3_aa: CASCHSSGSTDTQYF
v_call: TRBV12-5; j_call: TRBJ1-2; clone_size: .; cdr3_length: 14; d_call: TRBD1; cdr3_nt: TGTGCTAGTGGTTTGGAACAGGGGGCAGGTGGCTACACCTTC; cdr3_aa: CASGLEQGAGGYTF
v_call: TRBV19; j_call: TRBJ2-3; clone_size: .; cdr3_length: 14; d_call: .; cdr3_nt: TGTGCCAGTACCGCGAGGAGTAACACAGATACGCAGTATTTT; cdr3_aa: CASTARSNTDTQYF
v_call: TRBV18; j_call: TRBJ2-7; clone_size: .; cdr3_length: 13; d_call: .; cdr3_nt: TGTGCCAGCTCACCACCGGATGGCAGGGAGCAGTACTTC; cdr3_aa: CASSPPDGREQYF
v_call: TRBV4-3; j_call: TRBJ2-7; clone_size: .; cdr3_length: 17; d_call: .; cdr3_nt: TGCGCCAGCAGCCAACGAGTTGACAGGCTAAGCTCCTACGAGCAGTACTTC; cdr3_aa: CASSQRVDRLSSYEQYF
v_call: TRBV4-1; j_call: TRBJ2-2; clone_size: .; cdr3_length: 16; d_call: TRBD2; cdr3_nt: TGCGCCAGCAGCCAAGAGTTGGGGGGGGTACACGGGGAGCTGTTTTTT; cdr3_aa: CASSQELGGVHGELFF
v_call: TRBV4-2; j_call: TRBJ2-3; clone_size: .; cdr3_length: 14; d_call: TRBD2; cdr3_nt: TGTGCCAGCACCTTGGCGGGGGGCACAGATACGCAGTATTTT; cdr3_aa: CASTLAGGTDTQYF